Each of the 26 T cell receptor beta chains below was sequenced from the same sample in a study of STAT3 mutations in large granular lymphocyte leukemia (dated by TCRdb to 2018 to 2020). Their antigens are not known. General study outcomes and caveats: Every T-LGLL patient showed at least one immunodominant TCRbeta clonotype, and about half showed multiple immunodominant subclonotypes.

The library relied on the immunoSEQ multiplex PCR assay. In TCRdb, the immuneACCESS table is reduced to in-frame sequences with V and J assigned. These tables do not hold every clone; where another copy was compared, an unresolved V gene accounts for under half, and the others remain unexplained. For this sample there are some 30,000 clones; around 85% appear just once. The biggest ten clones account for about 12% of the sample. What was sequenced was peripheral blood mononuclear cells. The receptors originated from a man aged 55 to 70 with T-cell large granular lymphocyte leukemia. Some clones in this sample may be carry-over from other donors' samples. The age is the age at diagnosis.

The chain employs TRBV9 and TRBJ1-1; D is unresolved. Germline-derived CDR1 and CDR2 are SGDLS and YYNGEE. The CDR3 loop spans 13 amino acids. The V end was cut by 3 bases, the J end by 0 bases, with 6 bases between. In DNA form, the CDR3 reads TGTGCCAGCAGCGCGATACTGAACACTGAAGCTTTCTTT. Translation gives CASSAILNTEAFF.

This chain joins TRBV28 and TRBJ2-3, with unresolved D. V was clipped by 6 bases and J by 0 bases, with 4 bases between them. The CDR3 spans 12 residues. Germline V gene data show CDR1 as MDHEN and CDR2 as SYDVKM. The CDR3 nucleotides read TGTGCCAGCAGCACGAGCACAGATACGCAGTATTTT. Protein sequence: CASSTSTDTQYF.

J is TRBJ2-7 and V is TRBV15, with D perhaps matching TRBD2 (6 bases). The CDR3 spans 14 residues. In germline, CDR1 is LNHNV, CDR2 YYDKDF (reference sequence). V was clipped by 0 bases and J by 2 bases, with 8 bases between them. CDR3 DNA sequence: TGTGCCACCAGCAGAGAGCGGGGAACCTACGAGCAGTACTTC. Encoded protein: CATSRERGTYEQYF.

The chain couples TRBV20-1 to TRBJ2-1; D possibly matches TRBD1 or TRBD2 (6 bases each). The germline gives CDR1 DFQATT, CDR2 SNEGSKA (reference sequence). The CDR3 loop spans 10 amino acids. V lost 5 bases and J 10 bases, leaving 9 bases between the germline ends. The CDR3 reads CSARGTEQFF. The CDR3 nucleotides are TGCAGTGCTCGCGGGACAGAGCAGTTCTTC.

The chain joins TRBV9 to TRBJ2-3; D may be TRBD2 (6 bases). The CDR3 has 14 amino acids. Trimming took off 6 bases at V and 1 base at J, with 12 bases between the two ends. The germline V gene encodes CDR1 SGDLS and CDR2 YYNGEE. The CDR3 DNA follows: TGTGCCAGCAAGTTTAGGGAGGGCACAGATACGCAGTATTTT. Translated, it gives CASKFREGTDTQYF.

V usage is TRBV5-1 and J usage is TRBJ1-1, with D unresolved. The CDR3 is 13 amino acids. V gave up 1 base and J gave up 0 bases, with 4 bases separating them. CDR1 is SGHRS, CDR2 YFSETQ, per germline. CDR3 bases: TGCGCCAGCAGCTTGACACTGAACACTGAAGCTTTCTTT. Its protein product is CASSLTLNTEAFF.

The chain is built from TRBV19 and TRBJ1-1, with D unclear. The CDR3 is made up of 15 amino acids. Between the trimmed V and J ends, which lost 7 bases and 0 bases, there was a span of 15 bases. Germline values: CDR1 LNHDA, CDR2 SQIVND (reference sequence). CDR3 loop: CASNGETNMNTEAFF. The CDR3, as DNA: TGTGCCAGTAACGGGGAGACGAACATGAACACTGAAGCTTTCTTT.

The rearrangement links TRBV4-1 to TRBJ1-2; D unclear. This CDR3 region has 16 residues. Per germline, CDR1 MGHRA and CDR2 YSYEKL. V dropped 3 bases and J dropped 2 bases, with 16 bases sitting between them. Here the CDR3 reads CASSQPTDVVNYGYTF. In DNA, the CDR3 is TGCGCCAGCAGCCAGCCGACGGATGTCGTGAACTATGGCTACACCTTC.

V gene TRBV9 combines with J gene TRBJ2-3; 10 bases align to TRBD1. V gave up 3 bases and J gave up 5 bases; unmatched junction bases: 9. CDR3 length: 16 residues. CDR1 is SGDLS, CDR2 YYNGEE, per germline. CDR3 loop: CASSALGTGVGDTQYF. Here the CDR3 DNA reads TGTGCCAGCAGCGCGCTGGGGACAGGGGTAGGAGATACGCAGTATTTT.

V and J are TRBV6-5 and TRBJ2-3; no clear D. Per the germline V gene, CDR1 is MNHEY and CDR2 is SVGAGI. Trimming shortened V by 5 bases and J by 6 bases, and 6 bases separated the two germline ends. The CDR3 is made up of 11 amino acids. This CDR3 is CASSLGDTQYF. In DNA, the CDR3 is TGTGCCAGCAGTCTCGGGGATACGCAGTATTTT.

The chain recombines TRBV5-5 with TRBJ1-5; possibly TRBD1 for D (5 bases). The CDR3 is made up of 13 amino acids. Germline V gene lookup returns CDR1 SGHKS and CDR2 YYEKEE (reference sequence). V was pared by 5 bases and J by 7 bases, with 13 bases between. This CDR3 is CASRTGMGQPQHF. The CDR3 DNA follows: TGTGCCAGCAGAACAGGAATGGGGCAGCCCCAGCATTTT.

J is TRBJ2-5 and V is TRBV29-1, with 8 bases lining up with TRBD2. The germline V gene has CDR1 SQVTM and CDR2 ANQGSEA. The CDR3 sequence is 15 residues long. V gave up 3 bases and J gave up 7 bases; unmatched junction bases: 13. The CDR3 region is CSVDIPGGGRGTQYF. In nucleotides, the CDR3 is TGCAGCGTTGACATTCCCGGGGGGGGTAGGGGGACCCAGTACTTC.

V usage is TRBV9 and J usage is TRBJ2-7; D is possibly TRBD1 (5 bases). Between the trimmed V and J ends, which lost 0 bases and 4 bases, there was a span of 14 bases. Germline CDR1 SGDLS, CDR2 YYNGEE. This CDR3 region has 15 residues. The CDR3 sequence: CASSVDLGRGYEQYF. CDR3 coding DNA: TGTGCCAGCAGCGTAGATTTGGGGCGCGGATACGAGCAGTACTTC.

This clone was picked up a small number of times. The chain employs TRBV7-9 and TRBJ1-1; 10 nucleotides match TRBD1. The junction had 8 bases not matched to a gene; V was cut back by 5 bases and J by 5 bases. CDR1 is SEHNR, CDR2 FQNEAQ, per germline (reference sequence). The length of the CDR3 is 15 residues. The CDR3 is CASSHRQGAHTEAFF. DNA for the CDR3: TGTGCCAGCAGCCATCGACAGGGGGCGCATACTGAAGCTTTCTTT.

This rearrangement joins TRBV18 to TRBJ2-3; TRBD2 aligns across 11 bases. CDR3 size: 16 residues. After removal of 5 bases from V and 0 bases from J, the junction contained 4 bases not matched to a gene. CDR1 is KGHSH and CDR2 is LQKENI in the germline V gene. The CDR3 DNA sequence: TGTGCCAGCTCATCAGTAGCGGGAGGGAGCACAGATACGCAGTATTTT. Translating it yields CASSSVAGGSTDTQYF.

This clone showed up just once. The rearrangement uses TRBV6-6 and TRBJ1-1; D may be TRBD1 (5 bases). The ends were cut back, 4 bases at V and 1 base at J, with 16 bases in the middle. This CDR3 spans 16 amino acids. CDR1 and CDR2 from the germline V gene are MNHNY and SVGAGI (reference sequence). DNA for the CDR3: TGTGCCAGCAGTTCCTCCATGGGGGTGGGGAACACTGAAGCTTTCTTT. Protein product: CASSSSMGVGNTEAFF.

The chain recombines TRBV2 with TRBJ2-7, with D possibly being TRBD1 or TRBD2 (5 bases each). Trimming took 6 bases from V and 3 from J, leaving 18 bases between them. This CDR3 region has 15 residues. Germline V gives CDR1 SNHLY, CDR2 FYNNEI. The CDR3 DNA reads TGTGCCAGCAGGACATTGGGGGAGCCTTTCTACGAGCAGTACTTC. It codes for CASRTLGEPFYEQYF.

This clone was detected a few times. This chain joins TRBV7-2 and TRBJ1-5, with 8 nucleotides matching TRBD1. CDR3 length: 15 amino acids. Germline V gene lookup returns CDR1 SGHTA and CDR2 FQGNSA. V was pared by 4 bases and J by 6 bases, with 8 bases of the junction left unmatched. The CDR3 reads CASSSGDRTSQPQHF. The DNA for the CDR3 is TGTGCCAGCAGCTCAGGGGACAGGACTAGTCAGCCCCAGCATTTT.

The rearrangement links TRBV6-1 to TRBJ2-3, with 9 bases matching TRBD1. The CDR3 extends over 15 amino acids. Germline lookup yields CDR1 MNHNS and CDR2 SASEGT. Germline trimming cut 4 bases from V and 4 bases from J; bases unmatched to any gene: 6. DNA of the CDR3: TGTGCCAGCAGTGCGACAGGGGGTTTCGCAGATACGCAGTATTTT. It encodes CASSATGGFADTQYF.

The chain employs TRBV11-2 and TRBJ1-3; possibly TRBD1 for D (6 bases). Germline values: CDR1 SGHAT, CDR2 FQNNGV. V lost 5 bases and J 6 bases, leaving 11 bases between the germline ends. The CDR3 consists of 13 residues. The DNA for the CDR3 is TGTGCCAGCAGCCCGACAGGCAAAAACACCATATATTTT. Translated, it gives CASSPTGKNTIYF.

The rearrangement uses TRBV5-1 and TRBJ2-7, with 8 positions matching TRBD2. This CDR3 region has 18 residues. The ends lost 4 bases at V and 4 bases at J; junction bases unmatched: 19. Germline V CDR1 and CDR2: SGHRS, YFSETQ. Here the CDR3 reads CASSPGGAGGSGGYEQYF. CDR3 nucleotide sequence: TGCGCCAGCAGCCCTGGGGGTGCGGGAGGCTCCGGGGGATACGAGCAGTACTTC.

The chain recombines TRBV10-2 with TRBJ1-6; D might be TRBD1 (6 bases). CDR3 size: 13 residues. V was cut by 2 bases and J by 7 bases, with 6 bases left in between. CDR1 and CDR2 (germline): WSHSY, SAAADI. CDR3 protein: CASSETGNSPLHF. As DNA, the CDR3 is TGCGCCAGCAGTGAGACAGGGAATTCACCCCTCCACTTT.

The chain links TRBV7-9 to TRBJ1-4, with D maybe TRBD1 (5 bases). The germline V gene encodes CDR1 SEHNR and CDR2 FQNEAQ (reference sequence). With 2 bases removed from V and 7 bases from J, the gap between germline ends came to 14 bases. The CDR3 has 15 residues. The CDR3 coding sequence is TGTGCCAGCAGCTTACCAGGGAAGCTCAGTGAAAAACTGTTTTTT. Protein product: CASSLPGKLSEKLFF.

The chain is built from TRBV7-2 and TRBJ1-2, with D tentatively TRBD1 (6 bases). Trimming shortened V by 5 bases and J by 4 bases, and 11 bases separated the two germline ends. Germline V gene lookup returns CDR1 SGHTA and CDR2 FQGNSA. The CDR3 is made up of 13 amino acids. CDR3 sequence (DNA): TGTGCCAGCAGCACCCGACAGGCCTATGGCTACACCTTC. Translation: CASSTRQAYGYTF.

The gene calls are TRBV2 and TRBJ1-4; D not certain. CDR3 length: 13 residues. Germline assignment: CDR1 SNHLY and CDR2 FYNNEI. Trimming shortened V by 7 bases and J by 3 bases, and 9 bases separated the two germline ends. CDR3 residues: CASTVVANEKLFF. CDR3 coding DNA: TGTGCCAGCACGGTTGTAGCTAATGAAAAACTGTTTTTT.

This chain joins TRBV7-3 and TRBJ2-7; 9 bases are a match to TRBD2. V trimming: 2 bases; J trimming: 6 bases; junction bases outside the gene matches: 8. The V gene's germline CDR1 is SGHTA and CDR2 FQGTGA. The CDR3 sequence is 15 residues long. DNA of the CDR3: TGTGCCAGCAGCTTAGATCCTAGCGGGAAGACCGAGCAGTACTTC. It specifies CASSLDPSGKTEQYF.